This TCR beta chain was found in a study of blood T cells in healthy people across ages. Then a second PCR, running roughly 7 to 11 cycles, was carried out with a sample-barcoded 5' primer and a J-beta primer mix. TCRdb independently ran MiXCR on the 5' RACE reads; one entry per CDR3 protein. The sample gives about 1.1 million distinct CDR3 sequences, roughly two fifths of which show up once; about an eighth is in the top ten. Per the germline V gene, CDR1 is DFQATT and CDR2 is SNEGSKA (reference sequence). The CDR3 consists of 11 residues. The genes are TRBV20-1 and TRBJ1-2, with D possibly being TRBD1 (5 bases). The sequencing sample was made of blood. This TCR was recovered from a man younger than 35 in good health. DNA of the CDR3: TGCAGGACAGAATCTAACTATGGCTACACCTTC. Translating it yields CRTESNYGYTF.